This T cell receptor (beta chain) was sequenced in a study of blood T cell repertoires in COVID-19. The repertoire was sequenced with immunoSEQ multiplex PCR; TCRdb's copy has only in-frame clones and lacks some. The data hold fewer than 200,000 clones, with 60% to 85% observed a single time. CDR3 length equals 14 residues. V was shortened by 3 bases and J by 3 bases, with 6 bases between the two germline ends. The V gene's germline CDR1 is MNHEY and CDR2 SMNVEV (reference sequence). This chain connects TRBV27 to TRBJ1-6; D gene unclear. This receptor was identified in a woman between 45 and 65 years old with active or convalescent COVID-19. The sample was peripheral blood. CDR3 amino acids: CASSFRVYNSPLHF. The CDR3 DNA sequence: TGTGCCAGCAGTTTCCGGGTCTATAATTCACCCCTCCACTTT.